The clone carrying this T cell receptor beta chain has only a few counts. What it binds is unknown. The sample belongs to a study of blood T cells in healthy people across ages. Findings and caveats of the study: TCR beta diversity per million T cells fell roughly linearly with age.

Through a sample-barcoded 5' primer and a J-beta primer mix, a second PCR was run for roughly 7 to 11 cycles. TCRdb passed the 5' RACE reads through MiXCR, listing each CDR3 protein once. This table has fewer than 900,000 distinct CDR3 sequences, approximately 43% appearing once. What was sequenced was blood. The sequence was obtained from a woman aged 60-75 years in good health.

The CDR3 sequence: CASTASESYEQYF. CDR3 coding DNA: TGTGCCAGCACGGCTAGCGAGTCCTACGAGCAGTACTTC. The chain links TRBV3-1 to TRBJ2-7; possible D gene TRBD2, 6 bases. Germline loops: CDR1 LGHDT, CDR2 YNNKEL (reference sequence). The V and J ends lost 7 bases and 1 base respectively, with 11 bases between them. This CDR3 spans 13 amino acids.